This TCR beta chain was observed in a study of blood T cell repertoires in COVID-19. The CDR3 covers 14 residues. In germline, CDR1 is SGHTA, CDR2 FQGNSA. Deletions cut 4 bases from V and 7 bases from J, with 17 bases between. Profiled with immunoSEQ multiplex PCR; TCRdb holds only in-frame clones, not every one. The repertoire holds about 180,000 clones, with 78% as singletons. This clone was detected only a few times. This chain uses TRBV7-2 with TRBJ2-7; maybe TRBD1 (6 bases). The receptor's source is a woman aged 50 to 65 who had recovered from COVID-19. Sequencing was carried out using PBMCs or T cells enriched from blood (not recorded which). Here the CDR3 DNA reads TGTGCCAGCAGCTGGCCAGGGACATCGGAAGAGCAGTACTTC. Its translation: CASSWPGTSEEQYF.